Following are 10 T cell receptor beta chains from one sample sequenced in a study of spatial heterogeneity in lung cancer. TCRdb ran MiXCR on the 5' RACE reads and lists one entry per CDR3 protein. This sample yields about 39,000 distinct CDR3 sequences, of which approximately 3.1% are seen a single time; roughly 40% belongs to the top ten. The time point is: sample taken at primary tumor resection. The specimen was normal lung tissue next to the tumor, collected at surgery. The receptors derive from a male donor with early-stage non-small cell lung cancer.

The table lists this clonotype with many counts. The V and J genes are TRBV6-5 and TRBJ2-7; the D call may be TRBD1 or TRBD2 (5 bases each). The CDR3 totals 14 residues. Trimming removed 8 bases from V and 1 base from J, with 15 bases in between. The V gene's germline CDR1 is MNHEY and CDR2 SVGAGI. CDR3 bases: TGTGCCAGCCTCAGGGCTCGGGGATCCTACGAGCAGTACTTC. Translation gives CASLRARGSYEQYF.

This clonotype was seen at least ten times. The V and J genes are TRBV11-2 and TRBJ2-7, with D perhaps assigned TRBD1 or TRBD2 (7 bases each). V was shortened by 5 bases and J by 7 bases, with 27 bases between the two germline ends. CDR1 and CDR2 (germline): SGHAT, FQNNGV. This CDR3 comprises 17 residues. The DNA of the CDR3 is TGTGCCAGCAGCCCGGGAATAAGACAGGGAGGGGAGTTGGAGCAGTACTTC. It codes for CASSPGIRQGGELEQYF.

This clonotype was picked up many times. The chain is built from TRBV6-1 and TRBJ1-5, with a weak D call TRBD1 (5 bases). V shed 6 bases and J shed 7 bases, with 19 bases lying between them. Germline loops: CDR1 MNHNS, CDR2 SASEGT. This CDR3 is 15 amino acids long. The CDR3 region is CASRLETGTAQPQHF. The DNA of the CDR3 is TGTGCCAGCAGACTAGAGACCGGGACGGCACAGCCCCAGCATTTT.

The sample holds many counts of this clonotype. V and J are TRBV29-1 and TRBJ2-5; D is perhaps TRBD1 (6 bases). Trimming shortened V by 6 bases and J by 4 bases, and 18 bases separated the two germline ends. CDR3 size: 14 residues. Germline CDR1 and CDR2: SQVTM and ANQGSEA. The CDR3 sequence: CSVVYRVSPETQYF. CDR3 nucleotides: TGCAGCGTCGTCTACAGGGTCTCCCCAGAGACCCAGTACTTC.

This clonotype was observed at least ten times. The J gene is TRBJ1-5, the V gene TRBV28, with 8 bases matching TRBD1. The ends lost 6 bases at V and 7 bases at J; junction bases unmatched: 5. The germline gives CDR1 MDHEN, CDR2 SYDVKM. This CDR3 region has 13 residues. The CDR3 protein is CASRDRASQPQHF. The CDR3 region has the DNA TGTGCCAGCAGGGACAGGGCTAGCCAGCCCCAGCATTTT.

This clonotype was seen at least ten times. V is TRBV5-1 and J is TRBJ1-2; 8 bases agree with TRBD1. Trimming took 0 bases from V and 3 from J; bases not matched to a gene: 1. Germline V gives CDR1 SGHRS, CDR2 YFSETQ. The CDR3 has 14 residues. CDR3 bases: TGCGCCAGCAGCTTGGCGGGACAGGACTATGGCTACACCTTC. Translating gives CASSLAGQDYGYTF.

This clonotype has ten or more counts. The chain combines TRBV7-9 with TRBJ2-7; 10 bases line up with TRBD1. V shed 6 bases and J 6 bases; nucleotides not matched to a gene: 5. This CDR3 has 13 amino acids. Germline values: CDR1 SEHNR, CDR2 FQNEAQ (reference sequence). The CDR3 sequence is CASRRTGGSEQYF. In nucleotides, the CDR3 is TGTGCCAGCAGAAGGACAGGGGGAAGCGAGCAGTACTTC. The whole variable domain, remainder taken from reference TRBV7-9 and TRBJ2-7, is DTGVSQNPRHKITKRGQNVTFRCDPISEHNRLYWYRQTLGQGPEFLTYFQNEAQLEKSRLLSDRFSAERPKGSFSTLEIQRTEQGDSAMYLCASRRTGGSEQYFGPGTRLTVT.

This clonotype was recorded at least ten times. The CDR3 DNA follows: TGTGCATTTATCCGCCCTTTGGAGAAGACCCAGTACTTC. Protein product: CAFIRPLEKTQYF. V gene TRBV30 combines with J gene TRBJ2-5; D gene ambiguous. Germline lookup yields CDR1 GTSNPN and CDR2 SVGIG (reference sequence). The CDR3 sequence is 13 residues long.

This clonotype was picked up many times. The chain has TRBV24-1 and TRBJ2-3; D not certain. The CDR3 is 16 amino acids. Germline loops: CDR1 KGHDR, CDR2 SFDVKD. Trimming shortened V by 4 bases and J by 7 bases, and 20 bases separated the two germline ends. DNA of the CDR3: TGTGCCACCAGTGAGATGACAACCCCTGCCCACCATACGCAGTATTTT. Its translation is CATSEMTTPAHHTQYF.

The V call is TRBV28, the J call TRBJ2-3; TRBD1 might be the D (5 bases). The CDR3 is 15 amino acids. V was pared by 3 bases and J by 0 bases, with 10 bases between. CDR1 MDHEN and CDR2 SYDVKM come from the germline V gene. Here the CDR3 DNA reads TGTGCCAGCAGTTTGCGGACATCTAGCACAGATACGCAGTATTTT. Protein: CASSLRTSSTDTQYF.